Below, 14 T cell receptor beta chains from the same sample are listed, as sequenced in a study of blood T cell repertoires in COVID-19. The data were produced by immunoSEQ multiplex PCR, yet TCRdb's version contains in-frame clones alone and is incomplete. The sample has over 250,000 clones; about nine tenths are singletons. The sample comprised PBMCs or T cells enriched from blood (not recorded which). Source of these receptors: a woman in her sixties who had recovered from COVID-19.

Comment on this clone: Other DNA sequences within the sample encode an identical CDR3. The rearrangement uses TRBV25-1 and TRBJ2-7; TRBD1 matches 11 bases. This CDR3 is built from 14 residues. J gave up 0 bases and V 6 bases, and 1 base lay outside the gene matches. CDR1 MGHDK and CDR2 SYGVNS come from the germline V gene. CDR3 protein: CASSGTGGSYEQYF. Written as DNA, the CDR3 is TGTGCCAGCAGCGGGACAGGGGGCTCCTACGAGCAGTACTTC.

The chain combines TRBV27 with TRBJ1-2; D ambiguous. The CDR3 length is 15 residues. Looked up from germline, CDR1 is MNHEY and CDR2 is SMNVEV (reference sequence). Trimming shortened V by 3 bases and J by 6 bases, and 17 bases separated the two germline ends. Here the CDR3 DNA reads TGTGCCAGCAGTTTTGATTCCGGGGTGAGGAATGGCTACACCTTC. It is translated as CASSFDSGVRNGYTF.

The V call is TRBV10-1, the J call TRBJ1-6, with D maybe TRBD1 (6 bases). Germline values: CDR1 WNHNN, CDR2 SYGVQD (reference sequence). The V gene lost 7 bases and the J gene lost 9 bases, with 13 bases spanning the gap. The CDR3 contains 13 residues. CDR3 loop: CASTSGVGSPLHF. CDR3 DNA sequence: TGCGCCAGCACCTCAGGGGTTGGTTCACCCCTCCACTTT.

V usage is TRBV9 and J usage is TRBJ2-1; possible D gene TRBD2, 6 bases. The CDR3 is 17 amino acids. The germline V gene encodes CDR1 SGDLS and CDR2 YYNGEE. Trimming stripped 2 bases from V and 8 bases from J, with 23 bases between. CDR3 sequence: CASSVYGTLGVGDEQFF. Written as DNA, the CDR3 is TGTGCCAGCAGCGTCTATGGGACTTTAGGGGTCGGCGATGAGCAGTTCTTC. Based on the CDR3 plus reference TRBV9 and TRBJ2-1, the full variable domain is DSGVTQTPKHLITATGQRVTLRCSPRSGDLSVYWYQQSLDQGLQFLIQYYNGEERAKGNILERFSAQQFPDLHSELNLSSLELGDSALYFCASSVYGTLGVGDEQFFGPGTRLTVL.

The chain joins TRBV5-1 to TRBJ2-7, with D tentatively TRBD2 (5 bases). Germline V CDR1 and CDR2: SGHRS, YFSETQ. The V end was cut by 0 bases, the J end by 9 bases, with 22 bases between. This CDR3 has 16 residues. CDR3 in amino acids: CASSLAGESYVDGQYF. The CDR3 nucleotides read TGCGCCAGCAGCTTGGCCGGGGAAAGCTACGTCGACGGGCAGTACTTC.

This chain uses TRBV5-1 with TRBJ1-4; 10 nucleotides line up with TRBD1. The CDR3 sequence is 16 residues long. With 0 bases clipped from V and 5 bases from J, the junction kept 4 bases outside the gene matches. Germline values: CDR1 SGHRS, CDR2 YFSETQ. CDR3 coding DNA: TGCGCCAGCAGCTTGGCCGGGACAGGGGACAATGAAAAACTGTTTTTT. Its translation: CASSLAGTGDNEKLFF.

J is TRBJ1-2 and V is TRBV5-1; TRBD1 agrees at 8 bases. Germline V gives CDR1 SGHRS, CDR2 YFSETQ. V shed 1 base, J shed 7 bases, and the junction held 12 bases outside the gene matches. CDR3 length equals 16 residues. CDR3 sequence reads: CASSLWTDRDFGGYTF. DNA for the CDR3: TGCGCCAGCAGCTTGTGGACGGACAGGGATTTTGGTGGCTACACCTTC.

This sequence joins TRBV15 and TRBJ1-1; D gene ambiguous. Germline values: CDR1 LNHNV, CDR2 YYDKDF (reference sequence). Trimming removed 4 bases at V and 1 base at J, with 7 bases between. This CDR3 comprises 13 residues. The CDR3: CATSKDQNTEAFF. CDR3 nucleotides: TGTGCCACCAGCAAAGACCAGAACACTGAAGCTTTCTTT.

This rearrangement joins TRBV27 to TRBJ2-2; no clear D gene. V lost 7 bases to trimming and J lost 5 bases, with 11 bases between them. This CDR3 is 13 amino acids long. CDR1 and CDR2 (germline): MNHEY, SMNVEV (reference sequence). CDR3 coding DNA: TGTGCCAGCATAGGCGGCGGTACCGGGGAGCTGTTTTTT. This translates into CASIGGGTGELFF.

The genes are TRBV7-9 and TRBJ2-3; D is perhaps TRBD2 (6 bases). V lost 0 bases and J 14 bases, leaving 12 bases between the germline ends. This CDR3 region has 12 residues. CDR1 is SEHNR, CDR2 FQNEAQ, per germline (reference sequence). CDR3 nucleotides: TGTGCCAGCAGCTTAGCTGCTCGGGGGAGGTATTTT. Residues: CASSLAARGRYF.

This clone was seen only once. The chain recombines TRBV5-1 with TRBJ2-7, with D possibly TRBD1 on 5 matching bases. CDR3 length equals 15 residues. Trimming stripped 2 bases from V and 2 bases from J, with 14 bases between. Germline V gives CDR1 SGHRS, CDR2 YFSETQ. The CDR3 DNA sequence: TGCGCCAGCAGCTTCCAGGGTGCCCCAACCTACGAGCAGTACTTC. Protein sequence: CASSFQGAPTYEQYF.

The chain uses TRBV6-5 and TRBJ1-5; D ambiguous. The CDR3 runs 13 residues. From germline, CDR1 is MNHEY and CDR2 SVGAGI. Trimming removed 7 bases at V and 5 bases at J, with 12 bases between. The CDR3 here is CASTLQRDQPQHF. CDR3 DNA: TGTGCCAGCACCCTTCAGAGGGATCAGCCCCAGCATTTT.

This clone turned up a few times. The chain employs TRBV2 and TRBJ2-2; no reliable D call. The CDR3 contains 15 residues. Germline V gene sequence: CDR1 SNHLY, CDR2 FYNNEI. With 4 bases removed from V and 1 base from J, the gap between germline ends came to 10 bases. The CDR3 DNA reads TGTGCCAGCAGTGTTAATGTATTGAACACCGGGGAGCTGTTTTTT. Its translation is CASSVNVLNTGELFF.

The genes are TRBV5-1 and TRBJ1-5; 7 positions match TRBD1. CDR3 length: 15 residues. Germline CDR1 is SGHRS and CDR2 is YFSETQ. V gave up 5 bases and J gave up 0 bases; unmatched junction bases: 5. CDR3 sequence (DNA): TGCGCCAGCAGGACAGGGCCACATAGCAATCAGCCCCAGCATTTT. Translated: CASRTGPHSNQPQHF.